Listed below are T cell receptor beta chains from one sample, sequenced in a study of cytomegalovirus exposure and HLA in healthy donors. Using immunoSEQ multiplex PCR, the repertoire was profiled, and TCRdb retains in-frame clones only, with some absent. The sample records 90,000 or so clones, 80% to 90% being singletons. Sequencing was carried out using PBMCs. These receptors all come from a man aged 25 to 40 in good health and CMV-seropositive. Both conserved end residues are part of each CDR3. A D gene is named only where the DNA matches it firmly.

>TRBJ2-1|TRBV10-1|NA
CASSESHREGFLSSYNEQFF
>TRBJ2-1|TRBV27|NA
CASSLGVSGSYNEQFF
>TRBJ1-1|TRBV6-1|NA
CASLPGTLNTEAFF
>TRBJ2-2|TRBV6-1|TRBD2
CASSVAAGGLTGELFF
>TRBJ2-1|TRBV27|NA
CASSLSIAADYNEQFF
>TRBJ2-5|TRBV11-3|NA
CASSLGDNIVTDEETQYF
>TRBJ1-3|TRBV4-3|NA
CASSQDRGATGNTIYF
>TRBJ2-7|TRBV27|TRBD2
CASSLGLAGDEQYF
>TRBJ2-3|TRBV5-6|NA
CASSLEAFTDTQYF
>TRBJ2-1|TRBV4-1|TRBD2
CASSQGILAVSYNEQFF
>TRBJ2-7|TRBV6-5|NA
CASSEDRYEQYF
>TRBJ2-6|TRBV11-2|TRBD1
CASSHYRGQSTGANVLTF
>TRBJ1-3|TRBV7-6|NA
CASSFNIDPSSGNTIYF
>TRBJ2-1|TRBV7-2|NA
CASSRWGAATVSSYNEQFF
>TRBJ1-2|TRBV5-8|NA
CASSFTGFYGYTF
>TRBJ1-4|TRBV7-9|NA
CASSLTGPNEKLFF
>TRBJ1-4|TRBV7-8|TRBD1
CASSMDRGWTNEKLFF
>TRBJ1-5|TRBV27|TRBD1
CASSSGTGINQPQHF
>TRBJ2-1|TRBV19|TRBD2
CASRPGLAGLSSYNEQFF
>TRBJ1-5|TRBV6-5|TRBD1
CASGKTGSNQPQHF
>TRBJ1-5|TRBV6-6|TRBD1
CASSRHDRANQPQHF
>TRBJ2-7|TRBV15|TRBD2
CATSRDDVAGASYEQYF
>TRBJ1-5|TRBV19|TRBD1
CASSRQGAISNQPQHF
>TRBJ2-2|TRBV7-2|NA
CASRGWAANTGELFF
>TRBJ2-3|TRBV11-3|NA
CASSLAGLDTQYF
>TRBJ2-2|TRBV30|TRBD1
CAWSVLRTGGSGELFF
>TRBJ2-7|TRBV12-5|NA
CASGPSKPGKVHEQYF
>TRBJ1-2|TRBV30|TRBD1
CASNDRGYGYTF
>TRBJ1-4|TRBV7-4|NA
CASSLSLQARTNEKLFF
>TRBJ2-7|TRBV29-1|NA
CSVDVFSAGRNYEQYF
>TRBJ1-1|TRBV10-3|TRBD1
CAISDPRDRGDTEAFF
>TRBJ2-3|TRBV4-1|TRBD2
CASSQVPRPSVGGGYTDTQYF
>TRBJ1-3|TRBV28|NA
CASYGEFSGNTIYF
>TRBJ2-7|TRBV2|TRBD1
CASCPGTGFGEQYF
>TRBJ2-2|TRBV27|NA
CASSLGMTANTGELFF
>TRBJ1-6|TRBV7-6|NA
CASSLEIGGNSPLHF
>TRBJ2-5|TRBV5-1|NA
CASSAMSSRETQYF